This T cell receptor beta chain derives from a study of T cell clones after liver transplantation. Overall study context: TCRbeta sequencing after a pre-transplant mixed lymphocyte reaction identified graft-donor-reactive clones, later tracked in post-transplant blood.

The table lists this clone with a few counts. Its cognate antigen is unknown. Unstimulated PBMCs were sorted into CD3+CD4+ and CD3+CD8+ populations. Study conclusions and caveats: Migration into the graft, not deletion, may explain lost graft donor-reactive T cells.

Repertoires were generated with immunoSEQ multiplex PCR, while TCRdb's copy carries only in-frame clones and drops some. Here the sample spans roughly 53,000 clones, under 85% being singletons. The starting material was CD4+ T cells from blood, obtained at the 22-month timepoint. The receptor's source is a human patient who received a liver transplant. Some of these T cells may belong to the graft donor.

In DNA form, the CDR3 reads TGTGCCAGCAGGTCAGAGGGACAGAACTCCTCACCCCTCCACTTT. It translates to CASRSEGQNSSPLHF. The gene calls are TRBV2 and TRBJ1-6; 7 nucleotides match TRBD1. Germline V gene data show CDR1 as SNHLY and CDR2 as FYNNEI. The trim removed 6 bases at V and 10 bases at J, leaving 12 bases unmatched. The CDR3 totals 15 residues.